This is a list of T cell receptor beta chains from one sample in a study of beta chain features in type 1 diabetes. Some clones are missing from TCRdb's copy, which holds only in-frame ones; the method was immunoSEQ multiplex PCR. The sample holds approximately 260,000 clones, over 20% seen once. Sequencing was carried out using naive CD4+ T cells from blood. These receptors were collected from a woman aged 40 to 50 with type 1 diabetes. Both conserved end residues are part of each CDR3. D genes are given only for firm matches. A clone size is listed for some rows: how often the clone was seen (once, few, many), or a class if it is expanded.

cdr3_nt cdr3_aa v_call clone_size j_call d_call
TGTGCCAGCAGTGAATACCGGGGGGGCCCCTACGAGCAGTACTTC CASSEYRGGPYEQYF TRBV25-1 NA TRBJ2-7 TRBD2
TGTGCCAGCAGTGCCTTAAACGGACTAGCTGGTGAGACCCAGTACTTC CASSALNGLAGETQYF TRBV6-1 NA TRBJ2-5 TRBD2
TGTGCCAGCAGATTCGGAGGGAGAGGCGAGCAGTACTTC CASRFGGRGEQYF TRBV7-2 NA TRBJ2-7 NA
TGTGCCAGCAGCTTCGGACGGGAGGGTAATGAGCAGTTCTTC CASSFGREGNEQFF TRBV7-2 NA TRBJ2-1 TRBD2
TGTGCCAGCAGCCCCGGACTGGGATCCTACGAGCAGTACTTC CASSPGLGSYEQYF TRBV7-3 NA TRBJ2-7 NA
TGCGCCAGCAGCTTGGCGCTCCCGGGGGACTATGGCTACACCTTC CASSLALPGDYGYTF TRBV5-1 NA TRBJ1-2 NA
TGTGCCAGCAGTTTATTGGCCGGGTTCAGTGAGCAGTTCTTC CASSLLAGFSEQFF TRBV27 NA TRBJ2-1 NA
TGTGCCAGCAGTGAAGTAGAGGGGCCCCAGCATTTT CASSEVEGPQHF TRBV2 NA TRBJ1-5 NA
TGCAGCGCCGCGTTGACAGTCCCCCCAGATACGCAGTATTTT CSAALTVPPDTQYF TRBV29-1 once TRBJ2-3 NA
TGTGCCAGCAGTTACCGGGACACTTCGACAGATACGCAGTATTTT CASSYRDTSTDTQYF TRBV6-5 NA TRBJ2-3 NA
TGCAGCGTTGAGGGCGTCCATGAGCAGTTCTTC CSVEGVHEQFF TRBV29-1 NA TRBJ2-1 NA
TGTGCCAGCAGCCAGGCCGTGGGTACGCAGTATTTT CASSQAVGTQYF TRBV28 NA TRBJ2-3 NA
TGTGCCACCCCCCGTCCAGGGGCCGGCACAGATACGCAGTATTTT CATPRPGAGTDTQYF TRBV7-9 NA TRBJ2-3 NA
TGTGCCAGCAGGGGCGAGGGGACAGGGGAGGTTGCAGATACGCAGTATTTT CASRGEGTGEVADTQYF TRBV28 NA TRBJ2-3 TRBD1
TGTGCCAGCAGCTTAACCGGGAGGGGAACCGGGGAGCTGTTTTTT CASSLTGRGTGELFF TRBV7-3 NA TRBJ2-2 TRBD2
TGTGCCAGCTCTCCGCGGGGCACGATGGATTCACCCCTCCACTTT CASSPRGTMDSPLHF TRBV18 NA TRBJ1-6 NA
TGTGCCAGCAACGCGGGCCTCGGGGAGCTGTTTTTT CASNAGLGELFF TRBV28 few TRBJ2-2 NA
TGCCTTCCTAGGGAGAAGCCCCAGCATTTT CLPREKPQHF TRBV29-1 NA TRBJ1-5 NA
TGTGCCAGCAGCCTCCGTGGCCCTACAGATACGCAGTATTTT CASSLRGPTDTQYF TRBV9 NA TRBJ2-3 NA
TGTGCCAGCTCACCCTCGGACAGGGATGAGCAGTTCTTC CASSPSDRDEQFF TRBV18 NA TRBJ2-1 TRBD1
TGTGCCAGCAGTGGACAGGGCGGTCAGCCCCAGCATTTT CASSGQGGQPQHF TRBV28 few TRBJ1-5 TRBD1
TGTGCCAGCAGGGCGGCGGGGAACGAGGAGACCCAGTACTTC CASRAAGNEETQYF TRBV6-5 NA TRBJ2-5 NA
TGTGCCAGTAGTATCCAAGAGGGAAGATACGGGAATGAGCAGTTCTTC CASSIQEGRYGNEQFF TRBV19 few TRBJ2-1 NA
TGTGCCAGTAGTGTCGAAGCTCAGCCCCAGCATTTT CASSVEAQPQHF TRBV19 NA TRBJ1-5 NA
TGTGCCGGACAGGGTCGGAACACTGAAGCTTTCTTT CAGQGRNTEAFF TRBV30 NA TRBJ1-1 TRBD1
TGTGCCAGCAGCCCGGACGGGAGCTCCTACGAGCAGTACTTC CASSPDGSSYEQYF TRBV7-3 few TRBJ2-7 NA
TGTGCCAGCAGTTACCCCTCCGGGGGGCCCGGGGAGCTGTTTTTT CASSYPSGGPGELFF TRBV6-5 few TRBJ2-2 NA
TGTGCCAGCAGCTTGACAGGGGGCTACACCTTC CASSLTGGYTF TRBV7-2 few TRBJ1-2 TRBD1
TGTGCCAGCAGCAAGCCGTACCCGGGTGAAAAACTGTTTTTT CASSKPYPGEKLFF TRBV7-9 NA TRBJ1-4 NA
TGTGCCAGCAGCATCGGACAGGGAGCCTATGGCTACACCTTC CASSIGQGAYGYTF TRBV7-2 NA TRBJ1-2 TRBD1
TGCGCCAGCAGCCCGGGACAGGGGGAGACCCAGTACTTC CASSPGQGETQYF TRBV5-1 NA TRBJ2-5 TRBD1
TGTGCCAGCAGTTTAAGTGGGGGGACAGGGAAGTTCTATGGCTACACCTTC CASSLSGGTGKFYGYTF TRBV28 NA TRBJ1-2 TRBD1
TGTGCCAGCAGTGCCCACAGGGGTAATCAGCCCCAGCATTTT CASSAHRGNQPQHF TRBV2 few TRBJ1-5 TRBD1
TGTGCCACCTCACTAGCGCTTAGCACAGATACGCAGTATTTT CATSLALSTDTQYF TRBV25-1 once TRBJ2-3 TRBD2
TGCAGCGTTCTCCCACAGGGGAATCAGCCCCAGCATTTT CSVLPQGNQPQHF TRBV29-1 NA TRBJ1-5 TRBD1
TGTGCCAGCAGTTTCACAGGGGACACTGAAGCTTTCTTT CASSFTGDTEAFF TRBV27 NA TRBJ1-1 TRBD1
TGTGCCAGCAGCACCAGGGGGCCTCAGCTGGTTGGGGCCAACGTCCTGACTTTC CASSTRGPQLVGANVLTF TRBV9 few TRBJ2-6 TRBD1
TGTGCCAGCACCATATTGGCTGGCAGGGGTGTGTATGGCTACACCTTC CASTILAGRGVYGYTF TRBV28 NA TRBJ1-2 NA
TGCGCCAGCAGCTTGGGACGGCAGGGGGGCACTGAAGCTTTCTTT CASSLGRQGGTEAFF TRBV5-1 NA TRBJ1-1 TRBD1
TGTGCCAGCAGCCTAGGGGCCTCGAGGAATGAGCAGTTCTTC CASSLGASRNEQFF TRBV28 NA TRBJ2-1 NA
TGTGCCAGCAGTTCCCCACCCGGGACAGGGACCTACGAGCAGTACTTC CASSSPPGTGTYEQYF TRBV28 few TRBJ2-7 TRBD1
TGCGCCAGCCGTCGCACAGATGGGGCCTACGAGCAGTACTTC CASRRTDGAYEQYF TRBV4-3 few TRBJ2-7 NA
TGCAGCACTGGACAGGGTGAAGCTTTCTTT CSTGQGEAFF TRBV29-1 few TRBJ1-1 TRBD1
TGTGCCAGCAGCGTAGGGGCCTTCAAGGATCAGCCCCAGCATTTT CASSVGAFKDQPQHF TRBV9 NA TRBJ1-5 NA
TGCAGCGTGGCCTTAGGGGGGGGTCAAGAGACCCAGTACTTC CSVALGGGQETQYF TRBV29-1 few TRBJ2-5 NA
TGTGCCAGCAGCCCCGCGGAGACCCAGTACTTC CASSPAETQYF TRBV7-9 NA TRBJ2-5 NA
TGCGCCAGCAGCTTGCGGGGGGCCGCGGACAGCACCGGGGGTCTTTTC CASSLRGAADSTGGLF TRBV5-1 few TRBJ2-7 NA
TGTGCCAGCAGCTTTAGGGACAGCTACGAGCAGTACTTC CASSFRDSYEQYF TRBV5-4 NA TRBJ2-7 TRBD1
TGTGCCAGTACCACGTCACAGAGCTACACCGGGGAGCTGTTTTTT CASTTSQSYTGELFF TRBV19 few TRBJ2-2 NA